One sample yielded the 18 T cell receptor beta chains listed below, sequenced in a study of T cells after yellow fever vaccination. Each CDR3 protein gets one entry after TCRdb re-called the 5' RACE reads with MiXCR. This table holds 12,000 to 15,000 distinct CDR3 sequences, roughly 8% found once. This material consisted of PBMCs, either bulk or a sorted T-cell subset (CD4+, CD8+, memory, or dextramer-sorted; not recorded which), taken on the day of the yellow fever booster vaccination. The receptors shown here come from a young man who received the YFV17D yellow fever vaccine.

This clonotype was found many times. The chain employs TRBV30 and TRBJ1-2; no clear D. The CDR3 extends over 13 amino acids. V was clipped by 2 bases and J by 5 bases, with 12 bases between them. Looked up from germline, CDR1 is GTSNPN and CDR2 is SVGIG (reference sequence). The CDR3 sequence: CAWSKMDGYGYTF. In DNA form, the CDR3 reads TGTGCCTGGAGTAAGATGGATGGTTATGGCTACACCTTC.

This clonotype was recorded many times. The chain uses TRBV7-9 and TRBJ2-3; TRBD2 might be the D (6 bases). This CDR3 has 15 residues. The V gene lost 4 bases and the J gene lost 0 bases, with 11 bases spanning the gap. Germline CDR1 SEHNR, CDR2 FQNEAQ (reference sequence). CDR3 DNA sequence: TGTGCCAGCAGCTCATTAGCGGAGAGCACAGATACGCAGTATTTT. Encoded protein: CASSSLAESTDTQYF.

V usage is TRBV29-1 and J usage is TRBJ2-5; D unresolved. V lost 4 bases to trimming and J lost 2 bases, with 2 bases between them. In germline, CDR1 is SQVTM, CDR2 ANQGSEA. This CDR3 is built from 10 residues. CDR3 amino acids: CSVVQETQYF. Written as DNA, the CDR3 is TGCAGCGTTGTACAAGAGACCCAGTACTTC.

This clonotype was seen repeatedly, ten times or more. The J gene is TRBJ2-7, the V gene TRBV2, with a weak D call TRBD2 (5 bases). The CDR3 totals 13 residues. From germline, CDR1 is SNHLY and CDR2 FYNNEI. V gave up 7 bases and J gave up 7 bases, with 17 bases separating them. The DNA for the CDR3 is TGTGCCAGCAATTTCCTAGCCTTTGGGGAGCAGTACTTC. Protein sequence: CASNFLAFGEQYF.

By share, this clonotype ranks as medium-sized. The genes are TRBV3-1 and TRBJ1-1, with no clear D. CDR1 is LGHDT and CDR2 is YNNKEL in the germline V gene (reference sequence). V lost 0 bases, J lost 10 bases, and 12 bases lay in between. This CDR3 is built from 13 residues. The CDR3 nucleotides are TGTGCCAGCAGCCAAGATTCATCAAGTTCAGCTTTCTTT. This sequence encodes CASSQDSSSSAFF.

There are many counts of this clonotype. The genes are TRBV11-2 and TRBJ2-3; D may be TRBD1 or TRBD2 (6 bases each). Per germline, CDR1 SGHAT and CDR2 FQNNGV. Trimming cost V 1 base and J 1 base, with 9 bases left between them. The length of the CDR3 is 15 residues. Here the CDR3 DNA reads TGTGCCAGCAGCTTAGGGGGGGCCCGCACAGATACGCAGTATTTT. Its protein product is CASSLGGARTDTQYF.

The chain joins TRBV20-1 to TRBJ2-7; a possible D gene is TRBD1 (6 bases). Germline lookup yields CDR1 DFQATT and CDR2 SNEGSKA (reference sequence). The germline V and J ends were trimmed by 7 bases and 5 bases, with 12 bases remaining between them. The CDR3 is 11 residues long. The CDR3 DNA is TGCAGTGTCGGACAGTACAACGAGCAGTACGTC. It is translated as CSVGQYNEQYV.

CDR3 DNA sequence: TGTGCCAGCAGCTCTTCCCCGGGACTAGCGGGGTTGGAGACCCAGTACTTC. Protein sequence: CASSSSPGLAGLETQYF. The rearrangement uses TRBV7-9 and TRBJ2-5; 13 bases map to TRBD2. Germline-derived CDR1 and CDR2 are SEHNR and FQNEAQ (reference sequence). Germline trimming cut 4 bases from V and 5 bases from J; bases unmatched to any gene: 10. The CDR3 extends over 17 amino acids.

This chain links TRBV7-2 with TRBJ2-3; D possibly matches TRBD1 or TRBD2 (6 bases each). The V end lost 8 bases, the J end lost 10 bases, and 19 bases lay between the germline ends. The CDR3 has 13 amino acids. Germline lookup yields CDR1 SGHTA and CDR2 FQGNSA. CDR3 residues: CASSQGGNRAQYF. CDR3 nucleotide sequence: TGTGCCAGCTCACAGGGCGGGAATCGTGCGCAGTATTTT.

This clonotype occurred many times. V usage is TRBV4-2 and J usage is TRBJ1-1; D perhaps matches TRBD1 (5 bases). Germline assignment: CDR1 LGHNA and CDR2 YNFKEQ. The ends were cut back, 4 bases at V and 6 bases at J, with 15 bases in the middle. The CDR3 consists of 14 residues. This CDR3 is CASSLGDLDAEAFF. CDR3 in DNA: TGTGCCAGCAGCCTTGGGGACTTAGACGCTGAAGCTTTCTTT.

In this sample, this clonotype turned up many times. The chain uses TRBV7-2 and TRBJ2-2; TRBD2 matches 9 bases. Looked up from germline, CDR1 is SGHTA and CDR2 is FQGNSA. V was clipped by 5 bases and J by 6 bases; unmatched bases: 7. There are 15 residues in the CDR3. CDR3 bases: TGTGCCAGCAGCCCACAAGCGGGGGGATCCGGGGAGCTGTTTTTT. It translates to CASSPQAGGSGELFF.

There are many counts of this clonotype. The CDR3 DNA is TGCGCCAGCAAGCCAGGGCTGGGGTTCTCCTACAATGAGCAGTTCTTC. This sequence encodes CASKPGLGFSYNEQFF. V usage is TRBV4-1 and J usage is TRBJ2-1; D perhaps matches TRBD1 (5 bases). CDR1 is MGHRA, CDR2 YSYEKL, per germline. Trimming took off 7 bases at V and 0 bases at J, with 16 bases between the two ends. The CDR3 extends over 16 amino acids.

The sample holds many counts of this clonotype. The J gene is TRBJ2-7, the V gene TRBV20-1, with a weak D call TRBD2 (6 bases). Germline values: CDR1 DFQATT, CDR2 SNEGSKA (reference sequence). This CDR3 is built from 12 residues. V was shortened by 6 bases and J by 3 bases, with 12 bases between the two germline ends. CDR3 sequence (DNA): TGCAGTGCCCGCGGGGATTTCTACGAGCAGTACGTC. Protein: CSARGDFYEQYV.

This clonotype was detected ten times or more. This chain connects TRBV10-3 to TRBJ2-7; TRBD1 matches 7 bases. Germline trimming cut 6 bases from V and 1 base from J; bases unmatched to any gene: 12. The CDR3 sequence is 16 residues long. Germline V gives CDR1 ENHRY, CDR2 SYGVKD. CDR3 sequence (DNA): TGTGCCATCAGCGATTCCACCGGGACAGTATCCTACGAGCAGTACTTC. Translation: CAISDSTGTVSYEQYF.

In its sample, this clonotype ranks as medium-sized. At one end the junction does not follow the germline gene, possibly because of a read error. This rearrangement joins TRBV12-3 or TRBV12-4 to TRBJ2-5; 11 bases map to TRBD2. The CDR3 runs to 14 residues. The CDR3 protein is CASSLAGGRETQYF. The CDR3 DNA follows: TGTGCCAGCAGTCTAGCGGGGGGAAGAGAGACCCAGTACTTC.

This clonotype was counted at least ten times. The chain is built from TRBV9 and TRBJ2-1; D tentatively reads TRBD1 or TRBD2 (6 bases each). Deletions cut 6 bases from V and 6 bases from J, with 19 bases between. This CDR3 is built from 15 residues. Per the germline V gene, CDR1 is SGDLS and CDR2 is YYNGEE. The CDR3 DNA follows: TGTGCCAGCACCACGAGGGGGGCTCCCGGCAATGAGCAGTTCTTC. It translates to CASTTRGAPGNEQFF. The full variable domain, rest sourced from reference TRBV9 and TRBJ2-1, is DSGVTQTPKHLITATGQRVTLRCSPRSGDLSVYWYQQSLDQGLQFLIQYYNGEERAKGNILERFSAQQFPDLHSELNLSSLELGDSALYFCASTTRGAPGNEQFFGPGTRLTVL.

There are many counts of this clonotype. This chain uses TRBV29-1 with TRBJ2-7; no firm D call. V was trimmed by 6 bases and J by 2 bases, leaving 8 bases between them. The CDR3 runs to 11 residues. Germline loops: CDR1 SQVTM, CDR2 ANQGSEA. In DNA form, the CDR3 reads TGCAGCGTGGGGAACACCTACGAGCAGTACTTC. Translated, it gives CSVGNTYEQYF.

This clonotype was detected ten times or more. This chain joins TRBV20-1 and TRBJ2-5; D may correspond to TRBD1 or TRBD2 (5 bases each). The CDR3 runs to 11 residues. The V gene's germline CDR1 is DFQATT and CDR2 SNEGSKA (reference sequence). The germline V and J ends were trimmed by 6 bases and 5 bases, with 10 bases remaining between them. CDR3 loop: CSAGVRETQYF. The CDR3 DNA sequence: TGCAGTGCGGGGGTGAGGGAGACCCAGTACTTC.